Shown below are 23 T cell receptor beta chains from a single sample sequenced in a study of T cell responses to AZD1222 COVID-19 vaccine. Sequencing used immunoSEQ multiplex PCR; TCRdb keeps in-frame clones, though not all of them. The data show about 140,000 clones, more than 85% seen once. The material was peripheral blood, obtained on day 0 of AZD1222 vaccination. These receptors came from an adult in good health.

The CDR3 DNA is TGTGCCAGTAGTATCGAACGGACGTCCGGAAAACTGTTTTTT. Its protein is CASSIERTSGKLFF. The V gene is TRBV19, the J gene TRBJ1-4; D is unclear. This CDR3 is 14 amino acids long. Germline CDR1 and CDR2: LNHDA and SQIVND (reference sequence). Trimming left V 3 bases short and J 10 bases short, with 15 bases between. Together with reference TRBV19 and TRBJ1-4, the CDR3 gives the full variable domain: DGGITQSPKYLFRKEGQNVTLSCEQNLNHDAMYWYRQDPGQGLRLIYYSQIVNDFQKGDIAEGYSVSREKKESFPLTVTSAQKNPTAFYLCASSIERTSGKLFFGSGTQLSVL.

Only one count was recorded for this clone. V is TRBV5-5 and J is TRBJ1-6; D not certain. Germline CDR1 reads SGHKS; CDR2 reads YYEKEE (reference sequence). V was shortened by 2 bases and J by 6 bases, with 12 bases between the two germline ends. The CDR3 spans 15 residues. The DNA for the CDR3 is TGTGCCAGCAGCTTAAGCCAGAGATCTAATTCACCCCTCCACTTT. Translation gives CASSLSQRSNSPLHF.

The chain carries TRBV9 and TRBJ2-2, with D hard to call. This CDR3 comprises 13 residues. V dropped 0 bases and J dropped 7 bases, with 7 bases sitting between them. Germline V gene lookup returns CDR1 SGDLS and CDR2 YYNGEE. CDR3 DNA: TGTGCCAGCAGCGTAGCGGTGATCGGGGAGCTGTTTTTT. Amino acids: CASSVAVIGELFF.

The chain recombines TRBV19 with TRBJ1-2; D gene ambiguous. With 0 bases removed from V and 2 bases from J, the gap between germline ends came to 10 bases. CDR1 is LNHDA, CDR2 SQIVND, per germline (reference sequence). CDR3 length equals 15 residues. The CDR3 DNA sequence: TGTGCCAGTAGTATAGATCGGACCAGAAACTATGGCTACACCTTC. Residues: CASSIDRTRNYGYTF. Combining the CDR3 with reference TRBV19 and TRBJ1-2 gives the whole variable domain DGGITQSPKYLFRKEGQNVTLSCEQNLNHDAMYWYRQDPGQGLRLIYYSQIVNDFQKGDIAEGYSVSREKKESFPLTVTSAQKNPTAFYLCASSIDRTRNYGYTFGSGTRLTVV.

The chain couples TRBV9 to TRBJ1-1; no clear D gene. Germline V lookup: CDR1 SGDLS, CDR2 YYNGEE. The CDR3 extends over 15 amino acids. Trimming shortened V by 0 bases and J by 3 bases, and 12 bases separated the two germline ends. In nucleotides, the CDR3 is TGTGCCAGCAGCGTAGGAGTGGGCGGGTACACTGAAGCTTTCTTT. Translation: CASSVGVGGYTEAFF.

This clone was detected once. This chain links TRBV30 with TRBJ2-1; possibly TRBD1 for D (6 bases). CDR1 and CDR2 from the germline V gene are GTSNPN and SVGIG (reference sequence). With 1 base removed from V and 8 bases from J, the gap between germline ends came to 18 bases. The CDR3 totals 15 residues. The CDR3 loop reads CAWSAYRVGSDEQFF. CDR3 sequence (DNA): TGTGCCTGGAGTGCCTACAGGGTAGGCTCAGATGAGCAGTTCTTC.

This clone was detected once. This chain uses TRBV27 with TRBJ2-2; TRBD1 is a possible D gene (6 bases). The length of the CDR3 is 14 residues. CDR1 and CDR2 from the germline V gene are MNHEY and SMNVEV (reference sequence). Trimming shortened V by 8 bases and J by 7 bases, and 17 bases separated the two germline ends. CDR3 nucleotide sequence: TGTGCCAGCTCCGGGACAAGGTTTCTCGGGGAGCTGTTTTTT. As protein: CASSGTRFLGELFF.

This rearrangement joins TRBV3-1 (or the pseudogene TRBV3-2) to TRBJ2-3, with 10 nucleotides matching TRBD2. V was clipped by 2 bases and J by 5 bases; unmatched bases: 13. Germline CDR1 and CDR2: LGHDT and YNNKEL (reference sequence). The length of the CDR3 is 18 residues. This CDR3 is CASSQRVRGLAWEDTQYF. CDR3 nucleotide sequence: TGTGCCAGCAGCCAAAGGGTCCGGGGACTAGCGTGGGAAGATACGCAGTATTTT.

This sequence joins TRBV4-1 and TRBJ2-5; a weak D match, TRBD1 (5 bases). CDR1 MGHRA and CDR2 YSYEKL come from the germline V gene. CDR3 length: 15 residues. V was clipped by 2 bases and J by 1 base, with 11 bases between them. The CDR3 is CASSQPDRVQETQYF. The CDR3 DNA reads as TGCGCCAGCAGCCAACCTGACAGAGTCCAAGAGACCCAGTACTTC.

The genes are TRBV6-5 and TRBJ2-7, with D perhaps matching TRBD1 (6 bases). The germline V and J ends were trimmed by 9 bases and 12 bases, with 9 bases remaining between them. Germline CDR1 MNHEY, CDR2 SVGAGI. This CDR3 is 8 amino acids long. The CDR3 nucleotides read TGTGCCAGAGGGGGAAGGTACTTC. Translated, it gives CARGGRYF.

The chain uses TRBV7-8 and TRBJ1-2; no definite D call. CDR3 size: 13 residues. Germline loops: CDR1 SGHVS, CDR2 FQNEAQ. V shed 5 bases and J shed 4 bases, with 11 bases lying between them. Here the CDR3 DNA reads TGTGCCAGCAGCCCCGGTCTAGTCTATGGCTACACCTTC. Translated, it gives CASSPGLVYGYTF. The full variable domain, in which reference TRBV7-8 and TRBJ1-2 provide the parts outside the CDR3, is GAGVSQSPRYKVAKRGQDVALRCDPISGHVSLFWYQQALGQGPEFLTYFQNEAQLDKSGLPSDRFFAERPEGSVSTLKIQRTQQEDSAVYLCASSPGLVYGYTFGSGTRLTVV.

CDR3 protein: CASSSTGTGDEQYF. The CDR3 DNA reads as TGCGCCAGCAGCTCGACCGGGACAGGGGACGAGCAGTACTTC. The chain links TRBV5-1 to TRBJ2-7; 10 bases fit TRBD1. The CDR3 runs 14 residues. V gave up 3 bases and J gave up 5 bases; unmatched junction bases: 5. The germline gives CDR1 SGHRS, CDR2 YFSETQ.

The gene calls are TRBV28 and TRBJ2-2; the match to TRBD2 covers 12 bases. Trimming at V came to 7 bases and at J to 3 bases, leaving 3 bases not matched to a gene. This CDR3 region has 15 residues. Germline V gene sequence: CDR1 MDHEN, CDR2 SYDVKM. This CDR3 reads CASTTSGGHTGELFF. For the CDR3, the DNA is TGTGCCAGCACGACTAGCGGGGGACACACCGGGGAGCTGTTTTTT.

The table lists this clone with a few counts. This chain uses TRBV5-1 with TRBJ2-5; D uncertain. CDR1 SGHRS and CDR2 YFSETQ come from the germline V gene. This CDR3 contains 14 residues. V lost 0 bases and J lost 5, with 11 bases in between. DNA for the CDR3: TGCGCCAGCAGCTTGGCAGCACCGGCGGAGACCCAGTACTTC. Translating gives CASSLAAPAETQYF.

The chain employs TRBV5-1 and TRBJ1-3; the D gene is possibly TRBD1 (5 bases). CDR1 and CDR2 (germline): SGHRS, YFSETQ. V was shortened by 1 base and J by 0 bases, with 14 bases between the two germline ends. This CDR3 is 17 amino acids long. CDR3 in amino acids: CASSLSGPTGSGNTIYF. CDR3 DNA: TGCGCCAGCAGCTTGAGTGGGCCCACAGGCTCTGGAAACACCATATATTTT. Together with reference TRBV5-1 and TRBJ1-3, the CDR3 gives the full variable domain: KAGVTQTPRYLIKTRGQQVTLSCSPISGHRSVSWYQQTPGQGLQFLFEYFSETQRNKGNFPGRFSGRQFSNSRSEMNVSTLELGDSALYLCASSLSGPTGSGNTIYFGEGSWLTVV.

The chain uses TRBV5-8 and TRBJ1-5; no definite D call. Trimming took 4 bases from V and 7 from J, leaving 18 bases between them. The germline CDR1 and CDR2 sequences are SGHTS and YDEGEE. The length of the CDR3 is 15 residues. Here the CDR3 reads CASSGRYLRGQPQHF. CDR3 DNA sequence: TGTGCCAGCAGCGGCAGATATCTTCGCGGGCAGCCCCAGCATTTT. The full variable domain, its missing parts supplied by reference TRBV5-8 and TRBJ1-5, is EAGVTQSPTHLIKTRGQQATLRCSPISGHTSVYWYQQALGLGLQFLLWYDEGEERNRGNFPPRFSGRQFPNYSSELNVNALELEDSALYLCASSGRYLRGQPQHFGDGTRLSIL.

The CDR3 DNA sequence: TGTGCCAGCAGCCATTTCGACAGGGGGGACTACGAGCAGTACTTC. This gives the protein CASSHFDRGDYEQYF. This sequence joins TRBV3-1 (or the pseudogene TRBV3-2) and TRBJ2-7, with 9 bases fitting TRBD1. CDR1 and CDR2 (germline): LGHDT, YNNKEL (reference sequence). The V gene end was trimmed by 3 bases and the J gene end by 3 bases; junction bases not matched to a gene: 6. There are 15 residues in the CDR3.

The chain joins TRBV4-1 to TRBJ2-2; no clear D. There are 14 residues in the CDR3. Germline V gene data show CDR1 as MGHRA and CDR2 as YSYEKL. V lost 1 base to trimming and J lost 5 bases, with 8 bases between them. The CDR3: CASSQVSKTGELFF. The CDR3 region has the DNA TGCGCCAGCAGCCAAGTCTCCAAAACCGGGGAGCTGTTTTTT.

With respect to this clone: The junction shows a germline mismatch at one end, possibly a read error. The chain has TRBV19 and TRBJ2-4; D possibly corresponds to TRBD2 (6 bases). Germline-derived CDR1 and CDR2 are LNHDA and SQIVND (reference sequence). The CDR3 is 14 residues long. The DNA for the CDR3 is TGTACCAGTAGTATGGGGGTTAGCGGAAACATTCAGTACTTC. Amino acid sequence: CTSSMGVSGNIQYF.

This chain links TRBV12-3 or TRBV12-4 with TRBJ1-6, with no clear D. CDR3 length equals 13 residues. V gave up 6 bases and J gave up 7 bases, with 10 bases separating them. CDR3 sequence reads: CASRGAANSPLHF. The CDR3 DNA sequence: TGTGCCAGCAGGGGTGCTGCGAATTCACCCCTCCACTTT.

V is TRBV7-3 and J is TRBJ1-6, with D uncertain. V was shortened by 5 bases and J by 14 bases, with 16 bases between the two germline ends. There are 13 residues in the CDR3. The V gene's germline CDR1 is SGHTA and CDR2 FQGTGA. The DNA of the CDR3 is TGTGCCAGCAGCCCCTTTGAGGAGGTGGCCCTCCACTTT. Its translation: CASSPFEEVALHF.

This chain uses TRBV2 with TRBJ1-5; possibly TRBD1 for D (5 bases). The V gene lost 7 bases and the J gene lost 7 bases, with 14 bases spanning the gap. Germline assignment: CDR1 SNHLY and CDR2 FYNNEI. There are 13 residues in the CDR3. The CDR3 sequence is CASMGEIRQPQHF. CDR3 in DNA: TGTGCCAGCATGGGGGAAATACGGCAGCCCCAGCATTTT.

The chain recombines TRBV6-5 with TRBJ2-5; 8 nucleotides match TRBD2. From germline, CDR1 is MNHEY and CDR2 SVGAGI. This CDR3 region has 14 residues. The V segment lost 8 bases and the J segment 4 bases; nucleotides outside the gene matches: 9. The CDR3 bases are TGTGCCAGCCTTCGGAGCGGGAGTTTAGAGACCCAGTACTTC. The encoded protein is CASLRSGSLETQYF.